This T cell receptor beta chain was sequenced for a study of blood T cell repertoires in COVID-19 (dated by TCRdb to between 2020 and 2021). Looking at the study overall: Collaborator samples came from the United States, Italy and Spain and covered acute and convalescent phases of COVID-19. The sample metadata nearly always contained a de-identified subject ID, COVID-19 status, age in years and sex. The repertoires were made available in a free public database intended to serve as a resource for research on the immune response to SARS-CoV-2. The prospective study material was composed of cDNA or gDNA derived from T cells, B-cell-depleted T cells, or PBMCs. The dataset comprised deeply sampled blood TCRbeta repertoires from subjects exposed to, actively infected with, or recovered from COVID-19. Where available, HLA class I and class II types were obtained from metadata supplied by the sample provider rather than from assay-based typing. The samples were drawn from two sources: the first 160 participants of the ongoing ImmuneRACE study, and 950 to 1,500 subjects contributed by 6 global collaborators.

The germline V gene (reference sequence) sets CDR1 to GTSNPN and CDR2 to SVGIG. Trimming takes 4 bases off V and 6 bases off J; junction bases not matched to a gene: 9. The CDR3 spans 14 residues, from the cysteine through the phenylalanine. Just CDR3 DNA is preserved here, 42 bases in frame from base 1. TCRbeta CDR3 regions were amplified from genomic DNA by means of the immunoSEQ Assay, a bias-controlled multiplex PCR. As for the original processing: The number of nucleated cells in each sample was estimated by amplification of reference gene primers within the assay. To quantify the absolute abundance of each unique TCRbeta CDR3 rearrangement, sequence reads were collapsed and filtered. Productive Simpson clonality was computed per sample as the square root of Simpson's diversity index over productive rearrangements. This is the immuneACCESS table as TCRdb keeps it, with only in-frame sequences that have V and J called. A part of the clones is gone; compared with another copy, unresolved V genes explain less than half, and the rest is unexplained. V and J calls and clone size come straight from that table; D and trimming were deduced from the DNA. This sample comprises some 38,000 clones, around 84% of them detected only once. Clones ranked in the top ten supply about 1.5% of the sample.

The study at large found these results: The quantity of clinical and demographic metadata differed by source and by participant and was supplied without curation.

One collaborating source in Seattle enrolled patients during active infection and followed them longitudinally through the course of disease. Each collaborating institution followed its own protocols to collect whole blood in K2EDTA tubes. For TCRbeta analysis, collaborator samples were shipped as frozen whole blood, as isolated PBMCs, or as DNA extracted from either sample type. In the case of this clone: The antigen this receptor binds is unknown. It has no much larger one-base neighbor in the sample; base qualities were not kept.

The rearranged chain carries TRBV30 and TRBJ1-1, and TRBD1 aligns with 9 junction nucleotides. The receptor was isolated from a man in his sixties with COVID-19, enrolled during active disease. What was sequenced was peripheral blood. Here is the DNA: TGTGCCTGGACGGGGACAGGGTGGTACTCTGAAGCTTTCTTT. Translated, it gives CAWTGTGWYSEAFF.